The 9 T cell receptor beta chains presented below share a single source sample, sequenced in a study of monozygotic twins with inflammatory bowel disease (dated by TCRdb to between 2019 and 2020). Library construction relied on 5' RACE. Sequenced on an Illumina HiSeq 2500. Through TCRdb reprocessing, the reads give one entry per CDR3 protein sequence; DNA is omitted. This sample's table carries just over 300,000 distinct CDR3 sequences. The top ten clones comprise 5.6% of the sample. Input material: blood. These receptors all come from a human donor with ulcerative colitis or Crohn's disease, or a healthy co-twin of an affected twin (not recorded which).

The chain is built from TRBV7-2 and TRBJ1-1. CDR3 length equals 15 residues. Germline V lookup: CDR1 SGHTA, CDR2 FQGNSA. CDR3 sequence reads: CASNRGGVMNTEAFF.

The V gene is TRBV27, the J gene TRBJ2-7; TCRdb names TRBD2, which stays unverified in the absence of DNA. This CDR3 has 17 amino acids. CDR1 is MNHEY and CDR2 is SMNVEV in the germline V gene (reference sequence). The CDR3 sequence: CASSLWGGGGSSYEQYF.

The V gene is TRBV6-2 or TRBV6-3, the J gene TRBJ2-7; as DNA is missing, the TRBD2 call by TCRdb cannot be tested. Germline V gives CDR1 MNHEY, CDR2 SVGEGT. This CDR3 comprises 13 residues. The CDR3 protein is CASSFGPPYEQYF.

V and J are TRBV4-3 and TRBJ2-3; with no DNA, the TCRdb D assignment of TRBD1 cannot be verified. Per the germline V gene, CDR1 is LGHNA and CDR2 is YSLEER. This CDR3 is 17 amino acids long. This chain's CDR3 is CASSQDRTGTGTDTQYF.

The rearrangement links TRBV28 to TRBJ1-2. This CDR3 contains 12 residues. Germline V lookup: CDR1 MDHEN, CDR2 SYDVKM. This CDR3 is CASSLYRDGYTF.

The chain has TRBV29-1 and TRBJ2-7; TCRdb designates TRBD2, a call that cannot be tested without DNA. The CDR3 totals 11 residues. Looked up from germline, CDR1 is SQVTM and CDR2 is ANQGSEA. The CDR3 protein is CSVGTSYEQYF.

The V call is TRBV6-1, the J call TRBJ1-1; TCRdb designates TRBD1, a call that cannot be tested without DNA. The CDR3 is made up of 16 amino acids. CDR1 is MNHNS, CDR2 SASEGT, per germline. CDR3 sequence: CASVVRGPFLNTEAFF.

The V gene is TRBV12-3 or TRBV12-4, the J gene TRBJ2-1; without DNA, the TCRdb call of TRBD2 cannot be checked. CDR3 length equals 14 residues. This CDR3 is CASSFLAGGDEQFF.

The CDR3 reads CASRGTSGDNTGELFF. The chain joins TRBV6-2 or TRBV6-3 to TRBJ2-2; TCRdb picks TRBD2, but there is no DNA to check that call. Per the germline V gene, CDR1 is MNHEY and CDR2 is SVGEGT. This CDR3 is 16 amino acids long.